This record concerns one T cell receptor beta chain sequence. The entry originates in a study of blood T cell repertoires in COVID-19. The method was immunoSEQ multiplex PCR; TCRdb's version includes in-frame clones alone and lacks a portion of them. The sample comprises 81,000 or so clones, over 80% of which are singletons, and around 6% rests with the top ten. The CDR3 length is 17 residues. Unmatched junction bases numbered 13, after V lost 5 bases and J lost 3 bases. Germline-derived CDR1 and CDR2 are MDHEN and SYDVKM. Sequencing was carried out using peripheral blood. This clonotype was sampled from a woman aged 55-69 years with active COVID-19. The chain is built from TRBV28 and TRBJ2-1; 7 nucleotides align to TRBD2. The CDR3 spells CASSTPLAARFYNEQFF. In DNA form, the CDR3 reads TGTGCCAGCAGTACCCCCCTAGCGGCTCGTTTCTACAATGAGCAGTTCTTC.